The 17 T cell receptor beta chains below all came from one sample that was sequenced in a study of CD4 T cell repertoires in COVID-19. The table came from immunoSEQ multiplex PCR; TCRdb's copy has only in-frame clones and leaves some out. The sample consists of some 71,000 clones, roughly 80% of them appearing once. The sequencing used CD4+ T cells from peripheral blood, collected after recovery from COVID-19. Receptors originate from a human donor who had COVID-19.

This clone occurred a few times. J is TRBJ2-3 and V is TRBV6-4; TRBD2 aligns across 9 bases. After removal of 3 bases from V and 4 bases from J, the junction contained 8 bases not matched to a gene. There are 16 residues in the CDR3. Germline V CDR1 and CDR2: MRHNA, SNTAGT. This chain's CDR3 is CASSEMGLAGADTQYF. CDR3 in DNA: TGTGCCAGCAGTGAAATGGGACTAGCTGGGGCAGATACGCAGTATTTT.

This clone showed up just a few times. The genes are TRBV6-6 and TRBJ1-1; tentatively, D is TRBD1 (5 bases). The CDR3 extends over 13 amino acids. V was clipped by 7 bases and J by 3 bases, with 12 bases between them. Germline V gene sequence: CDR1 MNHNY, CDR2 SVGAGI (reference sequence). CDR3 bases: TGTGCCAGCACAAGGGGTCCTGACACTGAAGCTTTCTTT. Amino acids: CASTRGPDTEAFF.

The rearrangement links TRBV9 to TRBJ2-1; a possible D gene is TRBD1 (5 bases). This CDR3 has 14 residues. Germline V gene sequence: CDR1 SGDLS, CDR2 YYNGEE. Deletions cut 0 bases from V and 6 bases from J, with 10 bases between. The CDR3 spells CASSVARQRNEQFF. The DNA of the CDR3 is TGTGCCAGCAGCGTAGCTAGACAGCGCAATGAGCAGTTCTTC. The variable domain in full, completed from reference TRBV9 and TRBJ2-1, reads DSGVTQTPKHLITATGQRVTLRCSPRSGDLSVYWYQQSLDQGLQFLIQYYNGEERAKGNILERFSAQQFPDLHSELNLSSLELGDSALYFCASSVARQRNEQFFGPGTRLTVL.

This clone was recorded a few times. The rearrangement joins TRBV12-5 to TRBJ1-1, with TRBD1 identical over 8 bases. Germline assignment: CDR1 LGHNT and CDR2 FRNRAP. The CDR3 runs to 13 residues. V dropped 6 bases and J dropped 9; count of bases not matched to a gene: 9. In nucleotides, the CDR3 is TGTGCTAGTGGGCTGGACAGGGTTTTTCAAGCTTTCTTT. Encoded protein: CASGLDRVFQAFF.

The V call is TRBV6-4, the J call TRBJ2-2, with TRBD2 matching over 8 bases. From germline, CDR1 is MRHNA and CDR2 SNTAGT. This CDR3 region has 15 residues. J gave up 3 bases and V 3 bases, and 3 bases lay outside the gene matches. CDR3 protein: CASSEAGADTGELFF. Written as DNA, the CDR3 is TGTGCCAGCAGTGAAGCGGGGGCCGACACCGGGGAGCTGTTTTTT.

The chain has TRBV7-9 and TRBJ2-3, with D possibly matching TRBD1 (5 bases). This CDR3 region has 15 residues. Per germline, CDR1 SEHNR and CDR2 FQNEAQ (reference sequence). V was trimmed by 3 bases and J by 0 bases, leaving 10 bases between them. CDR3 nucleotide sequence: TGTGCCAGCAGCTTTCCAGGGTCTAGCACAGATACGCAGTATTTT. Translated: CASSFPGSSTDTQYF. The full variable domain, in which reference TRBV7-9 and TRBJ2-3 provide the parts outside the CDR3, is DTGVSQNPRHKITKRGQNVTFRCDPISEHNRLYWYRQTLGQGPEFLTYFQNEAQLEKSRLLSDRFSAERPKGSFSTLEIQRTEQGDSAMYLCASSFPGSSTDTQYFGPGTRLTVL.

CDR3 nucleotides: TGTGCCAGCTCTCAGGGTTACGAGCAGTACTTC. It is translated as CASSQGYEQYF. This sequence joins TRBV18 and TRBJ2-7, with D possibly being TRBD1 (5 bases). Germline CDR1 reads KGHSH; CDR2 reads LQKENI. This CDR3 contains 11 residues. The V gene lost 6 bases and the J gene lost 4 bases, with 7 bases spanning the gap.

The chain has TRBV2 and TRBJ1-3; no firm D call. Between the trimmed V and J ends, which lost 7 bases and 4 bases, there was a span of 8 bases. This CDR3 has 12 amino acids. Germline V CDR1 and CDR2: SNHLY, FYNNEI. The CDR3 here is CASIPPGNTIYF. The CDR3 coding sequence is TGTGCCAGCATTCCCCCCGGAAACACCATATATTTT.

This clone showed up just once. The chain combines TRBV5-6 with TRBJ2-3; perhaps TRBD2 as D (6 bases). CDR1 SGHDT and CDR2 YYEEEE come from the germline V gene. The CDR3 has 17 amino acids. Trimming pared 4 bases from V and 4 bases from J, leaving 22 bases between. The CDR3: CASSHRSVGGTADTQYF. CDR3 coding DNA: TGTGCCAGCAGCCACCGATCGGTGGGAGGCACAGCAGATACGCAGTATTTT.

V usage is TRBV11-2 and J usage is TRBJ1-2; the D gene is possibly TRBD1 (5 bases). CDR3 length: 16 residues. CDR1 is SGHAT and CDR2 is FQNNGV in the germline V gene. Deletions cut 5 bases from V and 1 base from J, with 17 bases between. CDR3 region: CASSRPFRRDNYGYTF. CDR3 coding DNA: TGTGCCAGCAGCCGCCCATTTCGCAGGGATAACTATGGCTACACCTTC.

This chain joins TRBV28 and TRBJ1-5, with D tentatively TRBD1 (5 bases). The V end lost 9 bases, the J end lost 4 bases, and 10 bases lay between the germline ends. This CDR3 comprises 12 residues. Germline V gene data show CDR1 as MDHEN and CDR2 as SYDVKM. CDR3 coding DNA: TGTGCCAGTCACGGGGCGAATCAGCCCCAGCATTTT. Translating gives CASHGANQPQHF.

This clone has just one count. V is TRBV5-4 and J is TRBJ2-7; possibly TRBD1 for D (5 bases). Germline CDR1 is SGHNT and CDR2 is YYREEE (reference sequence). V shed 4 bases and J shed 6 bases, with 17 bases lying between them. CDR3 length equals 14 residues. CDR3 protein: CASSKPSGLGEQYF. CDR3 DNA sequence: TGTGCCAGCAGCAAACCCTCAGGGTTGGGCGAGCAGTACTTC.

V is TRBV4-1 and J is TRBJ1-2; D not resolved. V dropped 0 bases and J dropped 9 bases, with 14 bases sitting between them. CDR1 and CDR2 from the germline V gene are MGHRA and YSYEKL. This CDR3 has 14 residues. The CDR3 nucleotides read TGCGCCAGCAGCCAAGACCGAGGTTCTAAGAGCTACACCTTC. This codes for CASSQDRGSKSYTF.

The chain couples TRBV5-1 to TRBJ2-7; 7 bases map to TRBD2. Unmatched junction bases numbered 4, after V lost 6 bases and J lost 1 base. The CDR3 contains 13 residues. The germline gives CDR1 SGHRS, CDR2 YFSETQ. The CDR3 loop is CASKAGESYEQYF. The CDR3 coding sequence is TGCGCCAGCAAGGCGGGGGAATCCTACGAGCAGTACTTC.

The rearrangement links TRBV2 to TRBJ2-1; D is unresolved. Germline CDR1 SNHLY, CDR2 FYNNEI. The CDR3 runs 13 residues. Deletions cut 1 base from V and 6 bases from J, with 7 bases between. The CDR3 spells CASSEVQSNEQFF. The CDR3 region has the DNA TGTGCCAGCAGTGAAGTCCAGTCCAATGAGCAGTTCTTC.

DNA of the CDR3: TGTGCCACCAGTGATTCGAGGGACGGCTATGGCTACACCTTC. Translating it yields CATSDSRDGYGYTF. J is TRBJ1-2 and V is TRBV24-1; D perhaps matches TRBD1 (5 bases). V lost 2 bases to trimming and J lost 4 bases, with 10 bases between them. The CDR3 consists of 14 residues. The germline V gene has CDR1 KGHDR and CDR2 SFDVKD.

The rearrangement links TRBV21-1 to TRBJ2-2; the tabulated D call, TRBD1, remains unverified against the DNA. TRBV21-1 is a pseudogene. This CDR3 region has 15 residues. The CDR3 reads CASSDWDRGTGELFF. The CDR3 bases are TGTGCCAGCAGCGATTGGGACAGGGGAACCGGGGAGCTGTTTTTT.